This T cell receptor beta chain came from a study of cytotoxic CD8 clonotypes in ibrutinib-treated CLL. As for the study in general: Results showed about 25 partial and 2 complete responses; following median 68 months, around 15 remained remitted, roughly 12 advanced.

With regard to this clone: Its target is unknown.

The V segment lost 5 bases and the J segment 3 bases; nucleotides outside the gene matches: 3. CDR3 length equals 14 residues. Looked up from germline, CDR1 is MDHEN and CDR2 is SYDVKM. Study-wide results and caveats: Baseline-level clonality went beyond age-matched healthy donors and moved in step with circulating CD8+ T-cell counts.

Generated by immunoSEQ multiplex PCR, the TCRdb table keeps only in-frame clones and is missing some. Here the sample spans about 120,000 clones, 75% to 90% being singletons. The sample in question was PBMCs, obtained after 24 months of ibrutinib treatment. This TCR derives from a human donor with chronic lymphocytic leukemia. The V gene is TRBV28, the J gene TRBJ1-5; 8 nucleotides match TRBD1. DNA for the CDR3: TGTGCCAGCAGTGAGGGACAGGCCAATCAGCCCCAGCATTTT. This encodes CASSEGQANQPQHF.